These 2 T cell receptor beta chains originate from one sample sequenced in a study of CD8 T cells in acute hepatitis C reinfection. Regarding time point: naive CD8 control sorted from an acute-time-point sample. Produced via immunoSEQ multiplex PCR; TCRdb's table is partial and in-frame only. The data contain tens of thousands of clones, about 83% of them singletons. Input material: naive CD8+ T cells from PBMCs. All receptors come from a man aged 30 to 39 with chronic hepatitis C.

The rearrangement links TRBV2 to TRBJ2-2; the match to TRBD2 covers 8 bases. The CDR3 totals 16 residues. Germline loops: CDR1 SNHLY, CDR2 FYNNEI. The junction had 14 bases not matched to a gene; V was cut back by 7 bases and J by 7 bases. DNA of the CDR3: TGTGCCAGCATGATCAGCGGGAGTTCAGGAAGCGGGGAGCTGTTTTTT. Its protein is CASMISGSSGSGELFF.

The rearrangement joins TRBV7-3 to TRBJ1-1; no definite D call. The V end lost 1 base, the J end lost 1 base, and 13 bases lay between the germline ends. The germline gives CDR1 SGHTA, CDR2 FQGTGA. This CDR3 comprises 16 residues. The CDR3 here is CASSLNRRLENTEAFF. The CDR3 DNA reads TGTGCCAGCAGCTTAAACCGGCGGCTGGAGAACACTGAAGCTTTCTTT.